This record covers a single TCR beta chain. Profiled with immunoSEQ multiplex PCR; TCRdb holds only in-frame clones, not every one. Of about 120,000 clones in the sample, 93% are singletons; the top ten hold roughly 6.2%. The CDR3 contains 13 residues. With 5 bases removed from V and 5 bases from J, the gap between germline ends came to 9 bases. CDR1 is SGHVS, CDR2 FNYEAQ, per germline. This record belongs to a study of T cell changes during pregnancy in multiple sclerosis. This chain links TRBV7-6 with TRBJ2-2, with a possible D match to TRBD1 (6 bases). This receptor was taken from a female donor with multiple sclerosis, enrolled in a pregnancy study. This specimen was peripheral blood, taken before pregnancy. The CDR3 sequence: CASSTTGTGELFF. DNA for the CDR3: TGTGCCAGCAGCACTACAGGGACCGGGGAGCTGTTTTTT.